The next 5 T cell receptor beta chains were all read from a single sample in a study of CD8+ T cells in alopecia areata. Treatment meaning: oral pan-JAK inhibitor, 5-10 mg twice daily. As the sequencing template, cDNA was produced by extracting RNA and reverse transcribing it. Sequencing was performed with immunoSEQ multiplex PCR; in TCRdb, only in-frame clones are kept and a portion is missing. The sample has roughly 70,000 clones, about 30% seen once. Source: CD8+ T cells sorted from blood, taken at week 4, from a patient treated with tofacitinib. The receptors were gathered from a human donor with alopecia areata.

This sequence joins TRBV6-1 and TRBJ2-1; a weak D match, TRBD1 (5 bases). The CDR3 totals 15 residues. The V end was cut by 6 bases, the J end by 0 bases, with 12 bases between. CDR1 is MNHNS and CDR2 is SASEGT in the germline V gene. Here the CDR3 DNA reads TGTGCCAGCAGATACGACAGTAGCTCCTACAATGAGCAGTTCTTC. Amino acids: CASRYDSSSYNEQFF.

The rearrangement links TRBV4-1 to TRBJ2-5, with D possibly being TRBD2 (6 bases). V was trimmed by 1 base and J by 5 bases, leaving 17 bases between them. CDR3 length: 16 residues. CDR1 MGHRA and CDR2 YSYEKL come from the germline V gene. The CDR3 is CASSQGGYAGGETQYF. The CDR3 coding sequence is TGCGCCAGCAGCCAAGGGGGTTACGCAGGAGGGGAGACCCAGTACTTC.

The chain carries TRBV4-1 and TRBJ2-7, with TRBD2 matching over 10 bases. With 0 bases clipped from V and 6 bases from J, the junction kept 5 bases outside the gene matches. There are 15 residues in the CDR3. Germline V gene sequence: CDR1 MGHRA, CDR2 YSYEKL. The CDR3 here is CASSQEIAGGPEQYF. In DNA, the CDR3 is TGCGCCAGCAGCCAAGAAATAGCGGGAGGACCCGAGCAGTACTTC.

In its sample, this clone was seen a few times. The rearrangement links TRBV30 to TRBJ1-3; D uncertain. The CDR3 is 13 amino acids. Germline V gene sequence: CDR1 GTSNPN, CDR2 SVGIG (reference sequence). The V end lost 4 bases, the J end lost 1 base, and 8 bases lay between the germline ends. The CDR3, as DNA: TGTGCCTGGAACCCCGTTTCTGGAAACACCATATATTTT. Amino acids: CAWNPVSGNTIYF.

This clone showed up just a few times. The V and J genes are TRBV5-6 and TRBJ2-2, with D uncertain. Germline lookup yields CDR1 SGHDT and CDR2 YYEEEE. V was clipped by 0 bases and J by 6 bases, with 3 bases between them. The CDR3 covers 12 residues. The CDR3 here is CASSLVSGELFF. CDR3 bases: TGTGCCAGCAGCTTGGTTTCCGGGGAGCTGTTTTTT.